This T cell receptor (beta chain) was profiled in a study of T cells in narcolepsy. Study summary: Healthy controls were enrolled alongside patients with narcolepsy type 1 or type 2. The study, taken as a whole, reports: Blood of same and different patients, but not healthy controls, reportedly held recurring autoreactive clonotypes. In some patient and control memory CD4+ samples, autoreactive clones were absent. Autoreactive HCRT-specific and TRIB2-specific clonotypes were marked in same-patient CSF-versus-blood CD4+ comparisons.

The table came from immunoSEQ multiplex PCR; TCRdb's copy has only in-frame clones and leaves some out. The data hold fewer than 25,000 clones, with 81% observed a single time. Germline CDR1 and CDR2: SGHNT and YENEEA. The CDR3 length is 15 residues. V shed 0 bases, J shed 8 bases, and the junction held 5 bases outside the gene matches. In the case of this clone: Its antigen is not identified.

This chain links TRBV11-3 with TRBJ2-1; 9 nucleotides align to TRBD1. This TCR was sampled from a human donor in good health. The sample taken for sequencing was memory (CD45RA-) CD4+ T cells from blood. CDR3 bases: TGTGCCAGCAGCTTAGAAGGACAGGGGAGGGATGAGCAGTTCTTC. Translating gives CASSLEGQGRDEQFF.